A selection of T cell receptor beta chains follows, all from one sample in a study of T cell repertoires in cytomegalovirus infection. TCRdb recomputed calls from the reads with MiXCR, one row per CDR3 protein. Of around 280,000 distinct CDR3 sequences detected, roughly a tenth appear once; the ten largest clones hold about 2.3%. Material for sequencing was PBMCs. These receptors were obtained from a human donor in good health (CMV status not recorded). Some clones in this sample may be carry-over from other donors' samples. The CDR3 runs from the conserved cysteine through the conserved F or W. The order of the fields is CDR3 protein, CDR3 DNA, CDR3 length, J gene, clone size, V gene, D gene. D genes are given only for firm matches. Expanded clones get a size class; other rows say once, few or many, or leave the size out.

CDR3: CASSLEASGGLGNEQFF
DNA: TGCGCCAGCAGCTTGGAGGCTAGCGGGGGCCTGGGGAATGAGCAGTTCTTC
length: 17
J: TRBJ2-1
size: once
V: TRBV5-1
D: TRBD2

CDR3: CASMMWGRGNQPQHF
DNA: TGTGCCAGTATGATGTGGGGGCGAGGGAATCAGCCCCAGCATTTT
length: 15
J: TRBJ1-5
size: many
V: TRBV19
D: NA

CDR3: CASSRQGDPGNTIYF
DNA: TGTGCCAGCAGCAGACAGGGGGACCCCGGAAACACCATATATTTT
length: 15
J: TRBJ1-3
size: NA
V: TRBV9
D: TRBD1

CDR3: CASSPNRASEAFF
DNA: TGTGCCAGCAGCCCGAACAGAGCTTCGGAAGCTTTCTTT
length: 13
J: TRBJ1-1
size: many
V: TRBV7-9
D: NA

CDR3: CASSLSGTGDQPQHF
DNA: TGTGCCAGCAGCTTATCTGGGACAGGAGACCAGCCCCAGCATTTT
length: 15
J: TRBJ1-5
size: many
V: TRBV7-2
D: TRBD1

CDR3: CASRPYGSNTGELFF
DNA: TGCGCCAGCAGACCGTATGGTTCGAACACCGGGGAGCTGTTTTTT
length: 15
J: TRBJ2-2
size: few
V: TRBV5-1
D: NA

CDR3: CASSLARQTLNTEAFF
DNA: TGTGCCAGCAGCTTAGCGAGGCAGACCCTCAACACTGAAGCTTTCTTT
length: 16
J: TRBJ1-1
size: many
V: TRBV7-8
D: NA

CDR3: CASSPRSIYAANQETQYF
DNA: TGTGCCAGCAGCCCAAGAAGCATTTATGCGGCGAACCAAGAGACCCAGTACTTC
length: 18
J: TRBJ2-5
size: many
V: TRBV14
D: NA

CDR3: CASSDPAVRDSYNEQFF
DNA: TGTGCCAGCAGCGACCCGGCCGTTCGGGACAGTTACAATGAGCAGTTCTTC
length: 17
J: TRBJ2-1
size: many
V: TRBV7-8
D: TRBD1

CDR3: CASRITSFSGANVLTF
DNA: TGTGCCAGCAGAATTACTTCGTTTTCTGGGGCCAACGTCCTGACTTTC
length: 16
J: TRBJ2-6
size: many
V: TRBV11-2
D: NA

CDR3: CASSFSLQRGTGELFF
DNA: TGTGCCAGCAGTTTTTCGCTGCAAAGGGGCACCGGGGAGCTGTTTTTT
length: 16
J: TRBJ2-2
size: NA
V: TRBV27
D: NA

CDR3: CASSLVPGMGETQYF
DNA: TGTGCCAGCAGCTTAGTTCCAGGGATGGGAGAGACCCAGTACTTC
length: 15
J: TRBJ2-5
size: many
V: TRBV7-6
D: NA

CDR3: CASSPNPQGGETQYF
DNA: TGTGCCAGCAGCCCGAATCCCCAAGGCGGGGAGACCCAGTACTTC
length: 15
J: TRBJ2-5
size: many
V: TRBV4-2
D: NA

CDR3: CSVPTRYRDRIPPSWGYTF
DNA: TGCAGCGTCCCAACCCGTTACCGGGACAGGATACCCCCATCTTGGGGCTACACCTTC
length: 19
J: TRBJ1-2
size: many
V: TRBV29-1
D: TRBD1

CDR3: CASSYGQMNTEAFF
DNA: TGTGCCAGCAGTTACGGACAAATGAACACTGAAGCTTTCTTT
length: 14
J: TRBJ1-1
size: many
V: TRBV6-6
D: NA

CDR3: CASSATPGTGNSIEQFF
DNA: TGTGCCAGCAGCGCGACCCCCGGGACAGGTAATTCTATTGAGCAGTTCTTC
length: 17
J: TRBJ2-1
size: few
V: TRBV28
D: TRBD1

CDR3: CASSFILAENEKLFF
DNA: TGTGCCAGCAGCTTCATCCTGGCGGAGAATGAAAAACTGTTTTTT
length: 15
J: TRBJ1-4
size: many
V: TRBV7-9
D: NA

CDR3: CASSQERKGARGYTF
DNA: TGTGCCAGCAGCCAAGAACGAAAGGGGGCAAGGGGCTACACCTTC
length: 15
J: TRBJ1-2
size: many
V: TRBV4-2
D: TRBD1

CDR3: CASSQGYPTGENGNSPLHF
DNA: TGTGCCAGCAGCCAAGGCTATCCGACAGGGGAGAATGGCAATTCACCCCTCCACTTT
length: 19
J: TRBJ1-6
size: NA
V: TRBV4-2
D: TRBD1

CDR3: CASSEASSYEQYF
DNA: TGCGCCAGCAGTGAAGCGAGCTCCTACGAGCAGTACTTC
length: 13
J: TRBJ2-7
size: many
V: TRBV10-1
D: NA

CDR3: CASSESGGSTDTQYF
DNA: TGTGCCAGCAGCGAGAGCGGGGGGTCCACAGATACGCAGTATTTT
length: 15
J: TRBJ2-3
size: many
V: TRBV3-1
D: TRBD2

CDR3: CASSWGLAVQETQYF
DNA: TGTGCCAGCAGCTGGGGACTAGCGGTGCAAGAGACCCAGTACTTC
length: 15
J: TRBJ2-5
size: once
V: TRBV7-9
D: TRBD2

CDR3: CASSLRTGAAFF
DNA: TGTGCCAGCAGCCTAAGGACAGGGGCGGCTTTCTTT
length: 12
J: TRBJ1-1
size: many
V: TRBV7-2
D: TRBD1

CDR3: CASSSGLAGDSGANVLTF
DNA: TGCGCCAGCAGCTCTGGACTAGCGGGGGACTCTGGAGCCAACGTCCTGACTTTC
length: 18
J: TRBJ2-6
size: many
V: TRBV5-1
D: TRBD2

CDR3: CASSLVTQFSGANVLTF
DNA: TGTGCCAGCAGCTTAGTAACCCAGTTCTCTGGGGCCAACGTCCTGACTTTC
length: 17
J: TRBJ2-6
size: many
V: TRBV7-8
D: NA

CDR3: CSPDPPVGNTEAFF
DNA: TGCAGTCCTGACCCCCCGGTCGGGAACACTGAAGCTTTCTTT
length: 14
J: TRBJ1-1
size: many
V: TRBV20-1
D: NA

CDR3: CASSQEGGGGANEQFF
DNA: TGTGCCAGCAGCCAAGAAGGAGGCGGGGGGGCCAATGAGCAGTTCTTC
length: 16
J: TRBJ2-1
size: NA
V: TRBV4-2
D: TRBD2

CDR3: CASSSLTVGQETQYF
DNA: TGTGCCAGCAGTTCTTTGACCGTGGGTCAAGAGACCCAGTACTTC
length: 15
J: TRBJ2-5
size: many
V: TRBV28
D: NA

CDR3: CASGDSQGRNSPLHF
DNA: TGTGCCAGCGGGGACTCACAGGGTAGGAACTCACCCCTCCACTTT
length: 15
J: TRBJ1-6
size: many
V: TRBV6-6
D: NA

CDR3: CASSYAVRRVSGYTF
DNA: TGTGCCAGCAGTTACGCAGTCAGAAGAGTAAGTGGCTACACCTTC
length: 15
J: TRBJ1-2
size: NA
V: TRBV6-6
D: NA

CDR3: CAISERDNEQFF
DNA: TGTGCCATCAGTGAGCGGGACAATGAGCAGTTCTTC
length: 12
J: TRBJ2-1
size: many
V: TRBV10-3
D: NA

CDR3: CASSLSLGAPFETQYF
DNA: TGTGCCAGCAGTTTATCGTTGGGGGCCCCATTTGAGACCCAGTACTTC
length: 16
J: TRBJ2-5
size: NA
V: TRBV27
D: NA

CDR3: CASSYSTWPGELFF
DNA: TGTGCCAGCAGTTACTCGACGTGGCCCGGGGAGCTGTTTTTT
length: 14
J: TRBJ2-2
size: NA
V: TRBV6-5
D: NA

CDR3: CASSRGTGEETQYF
DNA: TGTGCCAGCTCCCGGGGGACAGGAGAAGAGACCCAGTACTTC
length: 14
J: TRBJ2-5
size: NA
V: TRBV18
D: TRBD1

CDR3: CASSLPGAEETQYF
DNA: TGTGCCAGCAGCCTACCGGGAGCAGAAGAGACCCAGTACTTC
length: 14
J: TRBJ2-5
size: many
V: TRBV14
D: NA

CDR3: CSVEDPVRDEKLFF
DNA: TGCAGCGTTGAAGATCCAGTAAGGGATGAAAAACTGTTTTTT
length: 14
J: TRBJ1-4
size: many
V: TRBV29-1
D: NA

CDR3: CASRASASYEQYF
DNA: TGTGCCAGCAGAGCTAGCGCCTCCTACGAGCAGTACTTC
length: 13
J: TRBJ2-7
size: many
V: TRBV6-6
D: NA

CDR3: CASTLRLGGNQPQHF
DNA: TGTGCCAGCACCCTAAGGCTGGGTGGCAATCAGCCCCAGCATTTT
length: 15
J: TRBJ1-5
size: few
V: TRBV12-3/TRBV12-4
D: NA